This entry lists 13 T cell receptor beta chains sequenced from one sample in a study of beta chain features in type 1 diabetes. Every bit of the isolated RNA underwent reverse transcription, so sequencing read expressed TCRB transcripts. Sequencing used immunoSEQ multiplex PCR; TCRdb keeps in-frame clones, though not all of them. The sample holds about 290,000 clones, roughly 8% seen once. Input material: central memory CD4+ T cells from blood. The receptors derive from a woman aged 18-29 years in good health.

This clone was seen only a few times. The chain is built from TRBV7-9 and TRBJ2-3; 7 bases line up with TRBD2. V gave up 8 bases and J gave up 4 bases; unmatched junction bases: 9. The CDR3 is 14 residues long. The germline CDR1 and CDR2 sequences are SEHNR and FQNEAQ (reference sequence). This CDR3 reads CASQRDPLSDTQYF. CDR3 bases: TGTGCCAGCCAGCGGGACCCACTCTCAGATACGCAGTATTTT. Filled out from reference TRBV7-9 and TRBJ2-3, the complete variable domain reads DTGVSQNPRHKITKRGQNVTFRCDPISEHNRLYWYRQTLGQGPEFLTYFQNEAQLEKSRLLSDRFSAERPKGSFSTLEIQRTEQGDSAMYLCASQRDPLSDTQYFGPGTRLTVL.

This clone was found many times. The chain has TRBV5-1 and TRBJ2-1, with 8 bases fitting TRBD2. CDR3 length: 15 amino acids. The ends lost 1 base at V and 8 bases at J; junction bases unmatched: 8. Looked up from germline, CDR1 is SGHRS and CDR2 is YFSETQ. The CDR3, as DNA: TGCGCCAGCAGCTTGACAGCGGGAGTCTGGGATGAGCAGTTCTTC. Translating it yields CASSLTAGVWDEQFF. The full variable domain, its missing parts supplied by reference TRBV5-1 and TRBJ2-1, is KAGVTQTPRYLIKTRGQQVTLSCSPISGHRSVSWYQQTPGQGLQFLFEYFSETQRNKGNFPGRFSGRQFSNSRSEMNVSTLELGDSALYLCASSLTAGVWDEQFFGPGTRLTVL.

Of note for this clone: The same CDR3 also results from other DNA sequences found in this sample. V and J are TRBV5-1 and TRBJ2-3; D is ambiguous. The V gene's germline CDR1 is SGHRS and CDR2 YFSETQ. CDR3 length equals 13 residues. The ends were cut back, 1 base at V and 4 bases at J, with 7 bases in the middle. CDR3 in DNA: TGCGCCAGCAGCTTGTCGGGCGCAGATACGCAGTATTTT. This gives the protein CASSLSGADTQYF.

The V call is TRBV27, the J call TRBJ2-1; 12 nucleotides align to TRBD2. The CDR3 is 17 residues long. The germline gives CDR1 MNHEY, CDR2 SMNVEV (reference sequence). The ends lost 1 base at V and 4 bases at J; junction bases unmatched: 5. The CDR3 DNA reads TGTGCCAGCAGTTTATTCCTAGCGGGAGGGCCTTACAATGAGCAGTTCTTC. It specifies CASSLFLAGGPYNEQFF.

The CDR3 sequence is CASSLDALYNEQFF. The CDR3 DNA is TGTGCCAGCAGCTTAGATGCGCTCTACAATGAGCAGTTCTTC. This chain connects TRBV11-3 to TRBJ2-1; D gene unclear. Trimming removed 0 bases from V and 3 bases from J, with 6 bases in between. The length of the CDR3 is 14 residues. Germline V gene sequence: CDR1 SGHNT, CDR2 YENEEA. The full variable domain, rest sourced from reference TRBV11-3 and TRBJ2-1, is EAGVVQSPRYKIIEKKQPVAFWCNPISGHNTLYWYLQNLGQGPELLIRYENEEAVDDSQLPKDRFSAERLKGVDSTLKIQPAELGDSAVYLCASSLDALYNEQFFGPGTRLTVL.

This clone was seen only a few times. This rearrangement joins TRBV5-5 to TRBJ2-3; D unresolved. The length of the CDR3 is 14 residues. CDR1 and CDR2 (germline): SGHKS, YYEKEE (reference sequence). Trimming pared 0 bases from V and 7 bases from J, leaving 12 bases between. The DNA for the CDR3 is TGTGCCAGCAGCTTGGCGCTAGGGTCTCATACGCAGTATTTT. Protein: CASSLALGSHTQYF.

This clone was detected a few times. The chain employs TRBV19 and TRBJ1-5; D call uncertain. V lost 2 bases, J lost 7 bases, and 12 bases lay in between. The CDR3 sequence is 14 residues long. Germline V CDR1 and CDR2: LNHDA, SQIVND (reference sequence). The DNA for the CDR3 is TGTGCCAGTAGTATACCCCTCCGGCCGCAGCCCCAGCATTTT. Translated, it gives CASSIPLRPQPQHF.

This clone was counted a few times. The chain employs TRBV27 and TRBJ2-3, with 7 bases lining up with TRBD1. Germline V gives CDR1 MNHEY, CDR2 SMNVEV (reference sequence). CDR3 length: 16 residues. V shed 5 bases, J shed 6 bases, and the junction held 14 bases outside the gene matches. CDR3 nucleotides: TGTGCCAGCAGTAATTCAGGGGGTGGGGAGCCGGATACGCAGTATTTT. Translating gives CASSNSGGGEPDTQYF.

CDR3 sequence reads: CASSPYATGTNEQFF. CDR3 bases: TGCGCCAGCAGCCCCTATGCGACAGGGACTAATGAGCAGTTCTTC. This chain connects TRBV5-1 to TRBJ2-1; weak D call: TRBD1 (7 bases). CDR3 length: 15 residues. Germline loops: CDR1 SGHRS, CDR2 YFSETQ. V was cut by 4 bases and J by 7 bases, with 18 bases left in between.

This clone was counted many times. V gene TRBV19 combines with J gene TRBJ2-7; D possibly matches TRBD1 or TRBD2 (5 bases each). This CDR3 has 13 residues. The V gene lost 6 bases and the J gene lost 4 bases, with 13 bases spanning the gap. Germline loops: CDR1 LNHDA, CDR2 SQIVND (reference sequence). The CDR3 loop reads CASSGAGWYEQYF. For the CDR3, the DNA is TGTGCCAGTAGCGGGGCAGGGTGGTACGAGCAGTACTTC.

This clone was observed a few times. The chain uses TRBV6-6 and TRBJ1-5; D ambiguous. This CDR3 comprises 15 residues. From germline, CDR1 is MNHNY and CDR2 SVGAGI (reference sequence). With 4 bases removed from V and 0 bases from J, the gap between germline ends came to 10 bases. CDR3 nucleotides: TGTGCCAGCAGTTCTAAGGCCGGTAGCAATCAGCCCCAGCATTTT. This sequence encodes CASSSKAGSNQPQHF.

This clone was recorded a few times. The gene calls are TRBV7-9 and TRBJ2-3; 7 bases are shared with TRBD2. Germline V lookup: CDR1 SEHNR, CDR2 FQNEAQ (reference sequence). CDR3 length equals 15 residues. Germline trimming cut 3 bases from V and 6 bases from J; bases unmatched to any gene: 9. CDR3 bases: TGTGCCAGCAGCTTCGTGACTAGCCTTGGGGATACGCAGTATTTT. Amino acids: CASSFVTSLGDTQYF. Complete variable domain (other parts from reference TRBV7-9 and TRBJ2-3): DTGVSQNPRHKITKRGQNVTFRCDPISEHNRLYWYRQTLGQGPEFLTYFQNEAQLEKSRLLSDRFSAERPKGSFSTLEIQRTEQGDSAMYLCASSFVTSLGDTQYFGPGTRLTVL.

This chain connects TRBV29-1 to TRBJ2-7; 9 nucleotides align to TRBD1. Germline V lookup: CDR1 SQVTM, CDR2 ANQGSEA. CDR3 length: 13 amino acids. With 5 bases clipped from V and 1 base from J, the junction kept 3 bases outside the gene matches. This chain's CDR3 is CSVTGGASYEQYF. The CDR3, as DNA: TGCAGCGTTACAGGGGGCGCATCCTACGAGCAGTACTTC.